This TCR beta chain was observed in a study of shared clonotypes between healthy human individuals. The repertoire was sequenced with immunoSEQ multiplex PCR; TCRdb's copy has only in-frame clones and lacks some. The repertoire holds approximately 1,500,000 clones, with roughly 96% as singletons. This CDR3 contains 13 residues. Germline assignment: CDR1 MDHEN and CDR2 SYDVKM. Unmatched junction bases numbered 5, after V lost 7 bases and J lost 2 bases. Sequences were obtained from naive CD4+ T cells sorted from blood. This sample's subset: CD45RA+ positively selected. This receptor was taken from a young man in good health. The chain couples TRBV28 to TRBJ2-7; 7 positions agree with TRBD1. The CDR3 loop is CASTLQGTYEQYF. CDR3 nucleotide sequence: TGTGCCAGCACCCTACAGGGGACCTACGAGCAGTACTTC.